These 17 T cell receptor beta chains came from one sample sequenced in a study of post-analysis software for immune sequencing data. TCR beta libraries were prepared from cDNA with unique molecular identifiers. TCRdb redid the calling of the PCR reads with MiXCR, one entry per CDR3 protein. The sample carries approximately 630,000 distinct CDR3 sequences, more than 50% recorded once. Findings and caveats of the study: Higher frequency in patients than in controls was seen for about 5 TRBV segments, with TRBV5-6, TRBV5-1 and TRBV20-1 among them.

Their target antigens are unknown. Specimen: blood. Receptor source: a girl under 10 years old with multiple sclerosis.

The sample holds a few counts of this clonotype. V gene TRBV18 combines with J gene TRBJ2-7, with 8 bases lining up with TRBD1. The CDR3 is 13 residues long. Germline lookup yields CDR1 KGHSH and CDR2 LQKENI. With 6 bases clipped from V and 3 bases from J, the junction kept 4 bases outside the gene matches. The CDR3 is CASSGQGGYEQYF. As DNA, the CDR3 is TGTGCCAGCTCCGGACAGGGTGGCTACGAGCAGTACTTC.

The chain joins TRBV3-1 to TRBJ1-6, with D maybe TRBD1 (5 bases). Germline CDR1 and CDR2: LGHDT and YNNKEL (reference sequence). The CDR3 consists of 17 residues. With 2 bases removed from V and 7 bases from J, the gap between germline ends came to 18 bases. This chain's CDR3 is CASSQRPTGRPNSPLHF. CDR3 coding DNA: TGTGCCAGCAGCCAACGCCCTACGGGACGGCCAAATTCACCCCTCCACTTT.

The rearrangement links TRBV5-1 to TRBJ2-1; a weak D match, TRBD2 (5 bases). Trimming removed 1 base from V and 6 bases from J, with 17 bases in between. There are 16 residues in the CDR3. Germline assignment: CDR1 SGHRS and CDR2 YFSETQ. CDR3 loop: CASSLPSSGIINEQFF. The DNA of the CDR3 is TGCGCCAGCAGCTTGCCTAGCTCGGGAATCATCAATGAGCAGTTCTTC.

This clonotype was seen a handful of times. This chain joins TRBV6-1 and TRBJ2-7; D gene uncertain. Germline V gene sequence: CDR1 MNHNS, CDR2 SASEGT. The CDR3 runs to 14 residues. V was pared by 1 base and J by 0 bases, with 7 bases between. The CDR3 region is CASSEGHSSYEQYF. In DNA form, the CDR3 reads TGTGCCAGCAGTGAAGGGCACAGCTCCTACGAGCAGTACTTC.

V is TRBV4-3 and J is TRBJ1-1, with 7 bases fitting TRBD1. The CDR3 totals 15 residues. V gave up 4 bases and J gave up 3 bases; unmatched junction bases: 8. Germline CDR1 reads LGHNA; CDR2 reads YSLEER. The DNA for the CDR3 is TGCGCCAGCAGCCTTACCCCCAGGGGGGACACTGAAGCTTTCTTT. Encoded protein: CASSLTPRGDTEAFF.

The table lists this clonotype with a few counts. The chain links TRBV10-3 to TRBJ2-1; 8 bases map to TRBD2. The CDR3 covers 15 residues. The trim removed 4 bases at V and 9 bases at J, leaving 11 bases unmatched. Germline V gene lookup returns CDR1 ENHRY and CDR2 SYGVKD. In nucleotides, the CDR3 is TGTGCCATCAGTGCTCCCGGGACTAGAGCTGGTGAGCAGTTCTTC. Translating it yields CAISAPGTRAGEQFF.

The chain is built from TRBV4-2 and TRBJ2-5; TRBD2 agrees at 7 bases. The trim removed 3 bases at V and 2 bases at J, leaving 6 bases unmatched. The CDR3 has 15 amino acids. Germline lookup yields CDR1 LGHNA and CDR2 YNFKEQ. The CDR3 reads CASSQPGTTQETQYF. DNA for the CDR3: TGTGCCAGCAGCCAGCCCGGGACTACACAAGAGACCCAGTACTTC.

This chain uses TRBV5-1 with TRBJ1-4, with a possible D match to TRBD1 (5 bases). The CDR3 has 17 amino acids. The germline V gene has CDR1 SGHRS and CDR2 YFSETQ. Trimming took off 0 bases at V and 7 bases at J, with 19 bases between the two ends. CDR3 bases: TGCGCCAGCAGCTTGGGATGGGGCGAGATCCCCTTTGAAAAACTGTTTTTT. Protein product: CASSLGWGEIPFEKLFF.

The J gene is TRBJ2-1, the V gene TRBV7-2; D uncertain. The CDR3 is 16 amino acids. The V end lost 0 bases, the J end lost 0 bases, and 9 bases lay between the germline ends. From germline, CDR1 is SGHTA and CDR2 FQGNSA. CDR3 protein: CASSLAHALSYNEQFF. The CDR3 DNA follows: TGTGCCAGCAGCTTAGCGCACGCCCTCTCCTACAATGAGCAGTTCTTC.

A few counts support this clonotype. The chain recombines TRBV7-2 with TRBJ2-7; a weak D match, TRBD1 (6 bases). V was clipped by 5 bases and J by 3 bases, with 14 bases between them. The CDR3 extends over 14 amino acids. CDR1 SGHTA and CDR2 FQGNSA come from the germline V gene. CDR3 in amino acids: CASSPALQGYEQYF. The CDR3 coding sequence is TGTGCCAGCAGCCCTGCCTTACAGGGCTACGAGCAGTACTTC.

This chain connects TRBV20-1 to TRBJ2-3, with D uncertain. V was shortened by 3 bases and J by 2 bases, with 18 bases between the two germline ends. Per germline, CDR1 DFQATT and CDR2 SNEGSKA (reference sequence). This CDR3 spans 16 amino acids. The CDR3 here is CSASLSFRANTDTQYF. The CDR3 DNA reads TGCAGTGCTAGCCTGTCATTCCGGGCGAACACAGATACGCAGTATTTT.

This clonotype has a handful of counts. This CDR3 reads CASGTSQGGEQFF. DNA for the CDR3: TGTGCCAGCGGGACTTCCCAGGGTGGGGAGCAGTTCTTC. The chain couples TRBV9 to TRBJ2-1; weak D call: TRBD2 (6 bases). The V and J ends lost 7 bases and 10 bases respectively, with 18 bases between them. The CDR3 is 13 residues long. Germline CDR1 is SGDLS and CDR2 is YYNGEE.

The count of this clonotype is one. The chain recombines TRBV20-1 with TRBJ2-3; D is perhaps TRBD1 or TRBD2 (6 bases each). Trimming cost V 6 bases and J 5 bases, with 18 bases left between them. There are 14 residues in the CDR3. Germline-derived CDR1 and CDR2 are DFQATT and SNEGSKA (reference sequence). CDR3 loop: CSAMEGDAGDTQYF. CDR3 sequence (DNA): TGCAGTGCCATGGAGGGGGACGCAGGAGATACGCAGTATTTT.

The chain combines TRBV28 with TRBJ2-6, with D perhaps given as TRBD1 or TRBD2 (5 bases each). The CDR3 sequence is 20 residues long. Looked up from germline, CDR1 is MDHEN and CDR2 is SYDVKM. Trimming left V 2 bases short and J 0 bases short, with 20 bases between. The CDR3 here is CASSLRYGTAESSGANVLTF. Here the CDR3 DNA reads TGTGCCAGCAGTTTAAGATATGGGACGGCGGAGAGCTCTGGGGCCAACGTCCTGACTTTC.

The CDR3 DNA reads TGTGCTAGTGCAGTCGCAGGGGTCGAATACAATGAGCAGTTCTTC. This gives the protein CASAVAGVEYNEQFF. The chain employs TRBV12-5 and TRBJ2-1; D possibly corresponds to TRBD1 (6 bases). Germline V gene lookup returns CDR1 LGHNT and CDR2 FRNRAP. There are 15 residues in the CDR3. The ends were cut back, 7 bases at V and 4 bases at J, with 17 bases in the middle.

The chain combines TRBV20-1 with TRBJ2-7; 13 nucleotides agree with TRBD2. CDR1 and CDR2 from the germline V gene are DFQATT and SNEGSKA (reference sequence). Trimming at V came to 5 bases and at J to 4 bases, leaving 2 bases not matched to a gene. CDR3 length: 13 residues. The CDR3 loop reads CSAGLAGEYEQYF. The CDR3, as DNA: TGCAGTGCTGGACTAGCGGGAGAGTACGAGCAGTACTTC.

The chain carries TRBV7-2 and TRBJ1-2; 8 bases are a match to TRBD1. The CDR3 has 17 amino acids. The germline gives CDR1 SGHTA, CDR2 FQGNSA. J gave up 5 bases and V 1 base, and 12 bases lay outside the gene matches. The DNA for the CDR3 is TGTGCCAGCAGCTTAGACGTGGGGACAGGTCGATCGTATGGCTACACCTTC. Translating it yields CASSLDVGTGRSYGYTF.